This TCR beta chain was recovered during a study of T cell responses to AZD1222 COVID-19 vaccine. As regards this clone: Antigen specificity is unknown.

The protocol was immunoSEQ multiplex PCR, while the TCRdb copy is restricted to in-frame clones and leaves out a portion. The sample holds 110,000 to 150,000 clones, approximately 95% seen once. V was clipped by 1 base and J by 5 bases; unmatched bases: 0. The germline CDR1 and CDR2 sequences are SGHRS and YFSETQ. The CDR3 runs to 13 residues. Regarding the study as a whole: Repertoires were collected only later (after the peak T cell response had occurred). An increase in Spike-specific TCR breadth and depth was observed after two AZD1222 doses. At baseline, just a handful of AZD1222 recipients tested seropositive. In a largely white British group with more females than males, clonal diversity was possibly underestimated.

The TCR comes from an adult in good health. The sample consisted of peripheral blood, taken on day 0 of MenACWY control vaccination. The chain recombines TRBV5-1 with TRBJ2-1, with 7 nucleotides matching TRBD2. The CDR3 sequence is CASSLSGNNEQFF. CDR3 coding DNA: TGCGCCAGCAGCTTGAGCGGGAACAATGAGCAGTTCTTC.